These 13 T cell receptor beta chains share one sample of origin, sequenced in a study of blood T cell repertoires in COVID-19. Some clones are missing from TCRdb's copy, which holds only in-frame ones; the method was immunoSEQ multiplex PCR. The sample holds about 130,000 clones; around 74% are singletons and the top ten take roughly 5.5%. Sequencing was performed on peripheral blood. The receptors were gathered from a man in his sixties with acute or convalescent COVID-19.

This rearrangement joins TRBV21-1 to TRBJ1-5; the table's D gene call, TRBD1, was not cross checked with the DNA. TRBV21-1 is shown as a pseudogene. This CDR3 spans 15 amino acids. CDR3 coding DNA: TGTGCCAGCAGCAAAGGAAAAGCTAGGGGACAGCCCCAGCATTTT. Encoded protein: CASSKGKARGQPQHF.

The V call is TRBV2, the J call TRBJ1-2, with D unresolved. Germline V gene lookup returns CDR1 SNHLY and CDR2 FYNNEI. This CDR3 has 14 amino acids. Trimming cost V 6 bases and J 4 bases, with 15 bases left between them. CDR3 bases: TGTGCCAGCAGATATGGCGGTTCGTCCTATGGCTACACCTTC. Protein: CASRYGGSSYGYTF.

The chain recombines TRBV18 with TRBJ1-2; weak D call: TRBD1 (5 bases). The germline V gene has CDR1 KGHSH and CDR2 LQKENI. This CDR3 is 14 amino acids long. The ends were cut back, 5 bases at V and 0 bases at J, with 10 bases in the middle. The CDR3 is CASSSGPSNYGYTF. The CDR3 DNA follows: TGTGCCAGCTCATCAGGGCCTTCTAACTATGGCTACACCTTC.

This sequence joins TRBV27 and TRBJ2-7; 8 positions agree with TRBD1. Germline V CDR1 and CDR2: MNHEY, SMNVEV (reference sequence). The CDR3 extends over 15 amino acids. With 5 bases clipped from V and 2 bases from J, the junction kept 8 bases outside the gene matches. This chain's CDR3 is CASSKEPTGAYEQYF. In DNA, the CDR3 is TGTGCCAGCAGTAAAGAGCCGACAGGGGCCTACGAGCAGTACTTC.

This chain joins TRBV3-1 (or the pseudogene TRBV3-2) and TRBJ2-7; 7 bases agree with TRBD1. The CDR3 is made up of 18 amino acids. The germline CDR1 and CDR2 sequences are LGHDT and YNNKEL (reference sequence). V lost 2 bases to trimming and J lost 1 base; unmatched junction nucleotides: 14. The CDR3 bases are TGTGCCAGCAGCCAATGGTCTTCAGTGACAGGGAAGTCCTACGAGCAGTACTTC. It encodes CASSQWSSVTGKSYEQYF.

The CDR3 bases are TGCGCCAGCAGCCAAAATCCGGCAGGGAAGATGAACACTGAAGCTTTCTTT. Residues: CASSQNPAGKMNTEAFF. This sequence joins TRBV4-1 and TRBJ1-1, with D perhaps TRBD1 (5 bases). Germline V lookup: CDR1 MGHRA, CDR2 YSYEKL. The V end was cut by 2 bases, the J end by 0 bases, with 16 bases between. The CDR3 sequence is 17 residues long.

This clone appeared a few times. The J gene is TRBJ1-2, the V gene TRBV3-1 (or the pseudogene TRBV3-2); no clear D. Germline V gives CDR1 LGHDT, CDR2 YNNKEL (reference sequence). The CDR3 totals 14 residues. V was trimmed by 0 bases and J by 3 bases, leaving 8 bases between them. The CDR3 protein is CASSQDSRYYGYTF. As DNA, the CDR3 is TGTGCCAGCAGCCAAGATTCTCGGTACTATGGCTACACCTTC.

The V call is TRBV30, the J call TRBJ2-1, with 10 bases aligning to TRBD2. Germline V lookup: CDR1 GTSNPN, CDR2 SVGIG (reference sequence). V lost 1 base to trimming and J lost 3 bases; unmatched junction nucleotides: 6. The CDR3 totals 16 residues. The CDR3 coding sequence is TGTGCCTGGAGTGCTTTACTAGCGGGAAACTACAATGAGCAGTTCTTC. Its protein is CAWSALLAGNYNEQFF.

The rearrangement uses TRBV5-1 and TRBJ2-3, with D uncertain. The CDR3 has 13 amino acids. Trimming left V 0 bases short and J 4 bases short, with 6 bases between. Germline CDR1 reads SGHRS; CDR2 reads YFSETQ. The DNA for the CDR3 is TGCGCCAGCAGCTTGGATAGCCCAGATACGCAGTATTTT. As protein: CASSLDSPDTQYF. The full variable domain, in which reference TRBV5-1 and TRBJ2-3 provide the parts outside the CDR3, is KAGVTQTPRYLIKTRGQQVTLSCSPISGHRSVSWYQQTPGQGLQFLFEYFSETQRNKGNFPGRFSGRQFSNSRSEMNVSTLELGDSALYLCASSLDSPDTQYFGPGTRLTVL.

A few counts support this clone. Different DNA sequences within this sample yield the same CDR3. CDR3 coding DNA: TGTGCCAGCAGCTTACAGGGGGCCGGTACTAATGAAAAACTGTTTTTT. It is translated as CASSLQGAGTNEKLFF. The chain has TRBV5-4 and TRBJ1-4; TRBD1 matches at 9 bases. The CDR3 contains 16 residues. Germline V gene sequence: CDR1 SGHNT, CDR2 YYREEE (reference sequence). V trimming: 2 bases; J trimming: 2 bases; junction bases outside the gene matches: 4.

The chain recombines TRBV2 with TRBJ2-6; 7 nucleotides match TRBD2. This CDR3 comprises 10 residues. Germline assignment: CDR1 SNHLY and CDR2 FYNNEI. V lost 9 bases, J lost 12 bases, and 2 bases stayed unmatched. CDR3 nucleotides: TGTGCCAGGTCGGGGGGCGTCCTGACTTTC. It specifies CARSGGVLTF.

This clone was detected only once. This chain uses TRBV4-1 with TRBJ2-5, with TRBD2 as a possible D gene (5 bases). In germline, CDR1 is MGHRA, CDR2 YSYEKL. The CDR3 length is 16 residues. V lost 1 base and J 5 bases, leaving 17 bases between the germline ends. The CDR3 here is CASSQVLAQSRETQYF. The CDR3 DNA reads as TGCGCCAGCAGCCAAGTGTTAGCGCAGTCACGGGAGACCCAGTACTTC.

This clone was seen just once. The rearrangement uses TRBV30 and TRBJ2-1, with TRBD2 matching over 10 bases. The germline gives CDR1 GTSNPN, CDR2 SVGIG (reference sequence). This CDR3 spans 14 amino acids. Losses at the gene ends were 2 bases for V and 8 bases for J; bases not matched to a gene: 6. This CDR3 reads CAWSPVAGGYEQFF. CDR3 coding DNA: TGTGCCTGGAGTCCGGTAGCGGGAGGCTATGAGCAGTTCTTC.